This T cell receptor (beta chain) was sequenced for a study of beta chain features in type 1 diabetes (dated by TCRdb to about 2018). Regarding the complete study: Patients and healthy donors did not differ in mean age, gender distribution, total cell number or subset yield. A total of roughly 98,000,000 sorted cells were examined across all samples, and RNA yield correlated strongly with the number of cells per subset. In the study, recently diagnosed type 1 diabetes patients and matched healthy donors were compared on the TCRB repertoires of their sorted circulating CD4+ T cell subsets. Whereas all 30 or so donors provided naive and central memory subsets, regulatory and stem cell-like memory subsets were isolated from just 8 patients and about 8 healthy donors.

The entire isolated RNA was reverse transcribed using the High Capacity cDNA Reverse Transcription Kit, and thus expressed TCRB transcripts were sequenced. Deep immunoSEQ sequencing was applied to naive, central memory and regulatory T cell samples, giving an average of about 3.57 million total reads per sample. After sorted cells were lysed in RLT buffer, RNA was extracted with DNase-treated RNeasy Micro or Mini kits, with the choice depending on cell number. Each cell subset was processed separately to prevent cross-contamination, with patient and healthy donor samples processed together. TCRB sequences were amplified from cDNA with the immunoSEQ multiplex PCR, producing 87-bp fragments spanning the CDR3 region. Sequencing of the amplicons was performed on the Illumina HiSeq platform. In the original analysis: PCR bias was computationally corrected using synthetic template baselines, reads within Hamming distance 2 were collapsed, and singletons that could not be merged were discarded. Reads were aligned to IMGT to assign V, D and J genes, CDR3 length, and insertions or deletions at six rearrangement sites. Within each subset, clonotype counts were normalized to the number of sorted cells before true diversity and Gini coefficients were calculated with the tcR R package. The overlap coefficient, calculated on TCRB nucleotide sequences, was used to quantify repertoire sharing. As a proxy for the pre-selection repertoire, out-of-frame TCRB sequences from naive cells were analyzed. This is the immuneACCESS table as TCRdb keeps it, with only in-frame sequences that have V and J called. A part of the clones is gone; compared with another copy, unresolved V genes explain less than half, and the rest is unexplained. D and trimming come from the DNA, and the V and J calls and clone size come from that table. Present in this sample are roughly 700,000 clones, 13% of which were seen just once. The leading ten clones occupy approximately 0.022% of the sample.

Each donor gave one peripheral blood draw, about 110 mL on average, collected into heparinised tubes. Naive, central memory, regulatory and stem cell-like memory CD4+ T cells were sorted on a BD FACSAria II using a panel including CD45RO, CCR7, CD25, CD127, CD95 and CD27. All sorted populations exceeded 98% purity. PBMCs were isolated right away by Lymphoprep density gradient centrifugation and were stained directly, without culture. So that batch effects would be minimized, each experiment stained and sorted samples in pairs, pairing one healthy donor with one patient. Paper-wide results and their limitations: A moderate but significant shortening of TCRB CDR3 length was observed in type 1 diabetes patients in all four CD4+ subsets. PCR might favor shorter templates, but patient and control samples were amplified and corrected together, so any skew would affect both groups equally. Because cDNA was sequenced instead of genomic DNA, activated cells with high expression could be over-represented, although the groups did not differ in activation or CD3 levels. At VDJ recombination sites, type 1 diabetes patients had fewer insertions and more deleted nucleotides, which implies abnormalities in thymic rearrangement. Only small numbers of individuals were included in the HLA sub-analyses, which left unresolved whether HLA type had any influence on TCRB rearrangement. The naive, central memory and regulatory TCRB repertoires appeared to resemble one another more closely among patients than among healthy donors.

This clone was detected a few times. No cognate antigen has been identified for it. Base qualities are not provided; no much larger clone lies one nucleotide away. CDR1 and CDR2 are read off the germline V gene as SQVTM and ANQGSEA. The V and J ends are trimmed by 6 bases and 2 bases, leaving 13 bases between them. CDR3 length: 13 amino acids, cysteine to phenylalanine. Only the CDR3 DNA stays, 39 bases, in frame from base 1. The rearrangement combines TRBV29-1 with TRBJ1-2; a weak D assignment points to TRBD1 (6 bases agree). The sequenced sample consisted of naive CD4+ T cells from blood. The label giving this sample's cell subset or site can be read as: true naive CD4+ T cells. The source of this sequence is a man aged 18-30 years with type 1 diabetes. The CDR3 here reads CSVRGRGNYGYTF. The DNA is TGCAGCGTCAGGGGACGGGGAAACTATGGCTACACCTTC.